These T cell receptor beta chains were read from a single sample in a study of blood T cells in healthy people across ages. MiXCR, applied by TCRdb to the 5' RACE reads, yields one record per CDR3 protein. The sample contains over 1.5 million distinct CDR3 sequences, about 50% of which appear only once. Sequenced material: blood. The receptor source for this set is a woman aged 40 to 50 in good health. Each CDR3 is given without its conserved first and last residue.

v_call: TRBV4-3; cdr3_aa: ASSQTGGIEAF
v_call: TRBV6-2/TRBV6-3; cdr3_aa: ASTIEGGWRETQY
v_call: TRBV20-1; cdr3_aa: SASKAASYEQY
v_call: TRBV6-5; cdr3_aa: ASRQGQGWDGYT
v_call: TRBV15; cdr3_aa: ATSLGQGATQGSYEQY
v_call: TRBV3-1; cdr3_aa: ASSPAGGGYEQY
v_call: TRBV7-9; cdr3_aa: ASSVAGGQGTQY
v_call: TRBV28; cdr3_aa: ASSQPTDGYT
v_call: TRBV29-1; cdr3_aa: SVKGIPSTDTQY
v_call: TRBV3-1; cdr3_aa: ASSRTRDSWETQY
v_call: TRBV28; cdr3_aa: ASSPGPPAYEQY
v_call: TRBV6-2/TRBV6-3; cdr3_aa: ASSTTGSGDEQF
v_call: TRBV7-9; cdr3_aa: ASSPGLAGGMDTQY
v_call: TRBV5-6; cdr3_aa: ASSDTNTEAF
v_call: TRBV18; cdr3_aa: ATDSQQGRQQETQY
v_call: TRBV7-8; cdr3_aa: ASSGLRDRGETQY
v_call: TRBV29-1; cdr3_aa: SGGPGSETQY
v_call: TRBV28; cdr3_aa: ASSRAGAGNEQF
v_call: TRBV6-5; cdr3_aa: ASSPVTGWSNEQF
v_call: TRBV7-2; cdr3_aa: ASSSTRKNIQY
v_call: TRBV6-2/TRBV6-3; cdr3_aa: ASSTDEVRGYT
v_call: TRBV10-3; cdr3_aa: AISGKDSLYEQY
v_call: TRBV15; cdr3_aa: ATRQGQGAWEDQY
v_call: TRBV7-8; cdr3_aa: ASSLAFAGRGLKEQY
v_call: TRBV19; cdr3_aa: VSSILGGGASETQY
v_call: TRBV20-1; cdr3_aa: SARGQTNTGELF
v_call: TRBV7-9; cdr3_aa: ASSLGALAGGVNEQF
v_call: TRBV18; cdr3_aa: ARSPRVSSRETQY
v_call: TRBV12-3/TRBV12-4; cdr3_aa: ASSVGGAGDTQY
v_call: TRBV20-1; cdr3_aa: SALTWTGENEQY
v_call: TRBV4-3; cdr3_aa: ASSPQKGWETQY
v_call: TRBV27; cdr3_aa: ASSLWRKTQY
v_call: TRBV20-1; cdr3_aa: SATEGGGQPQH
v_call: TRBV27; cdr3_aa: ASSPTTGLGPYEQY
v_call: TRBV10-3; cdr3_aa: AISEFQEEQY
v_call: TRBV4-1; cdr3_aa: ASSPLLQGRETQY
v_call: TRBV11-2; cdr3_aa: ASSKDRAPQGSPLH
v_call: TRBV4-1; cdr3_aa: ASSQSGSGVGETQY
v_call: TRBV25-1; cdr3_aa: ASSGPGNTEAF
v_call: TRBV7-9; cdr3_aa: ASSSWGLAEETQY
v_call: TRBV12-5; cdr3_aa: ASGVGGHNEQF
v_call: TRBV19; cdr3_aa: ASSAPSVGYYQPQH
v_call: TRBV12-3/TRBV12-4; cdr3_aa: ASSLVASKDTQY
v_call: TRBV7-2; cdr3_aa: ASTSDRALH
v_call: TRBV10-3; cdr3_aa: AISDGSQETQY
v_call: TRBV2; cdr3_aa: ASSESRDRVQVYGYT
v_call: TRBV2; cdr3_aa: ASRVAGMAYNEQY
v_call: TRBV5-1; cdr3_aa: ASSLGRGTGIDGYT
v_call: TRBV10-3; cdr3_aa: AISILAEETQY
v_call: TRBV20-1; cdr3_aa: SAPDGTQY
v_call: TRBV24-1; cdr3_aa: ATSHSGQGVVGEQY
v_call: TRBV6-2/TRBV6-3; cdr3_aa: ASSYSIRGPGYGYT
v_call: TRBV20-1; cdr3_aa: SASLPNYGYT
v_call: TRBV6-4; cdr3_aa: ASARGEGPYNEQF
v_call: TRBV18; cdr3_aa: ASSPIKTAEIHEQY
v_call: TRBV3-1; cdr3_aa: ASSQRGYNYGYT